Shown below are 31 T cell receptor beta chains from a single sample sequenced in a study of cytomegalovirus exposure and HLA in healthy donors. Both 60 Vbeta primers and 13 Jbeta primers went into the PCR. This table comes from immunoSEQ multiplex PCR, and its TCRdb copy is limited to in-frame clones, with some not included. The table shows over 85,000 clones, with approximately 77% occurring only once. The sample comprised PBMCs. The receptors stem from a male donor in good health and CMV-seropositive.

This chain joins TRBV2 and TRBJ2-3; 11 positions match TRBD2. In germline, CDR1 is SNHLY, CDR2 FYNNEI. This CDR3 region has 17 residues. V lost 0 bases, J lost 5 bases, and 7 bases stayed unmatched. The CDR3 loop is CASSEAILAGVRDTQYF. The CDR3 nucleotides are TGTGCCAGCAGTGAAGCGATACTAGCGGGAGTAAGAGATACGCAGTATTTT.

This clone was detected a few times. The V and J genes are TRBV28 and TRBJ2-2; D possibly corresponds to TRBD1 (6 bases). CDR3 length equals 15 residues. CDR1 and CDR2 (germline): MDHEN, SYDVKM. Trimming took 4 bases from V and 5 from J, leaving 14 bases between them. In DNA form, the CDR3 reads TGTGCCAGCAGTTCCCCAGGCCAGGGGACCGGGGAGCTGTTTTTT. It is translated as CASSSPGQGTGELFF.

CDR3 amino acids: CASSLPLGGRSYEQYF. Here the CDR3 DNA reads TGTGCCAGCAGCCTCCCCCTCGGGGGGAGGTCCTACGAGCAGTACTTC. V and J are TRBV28 and TRBJ2-5, with 7 bases aligning to TRBD2. The J call is in doubt because the DNA end fits TRBJ2-7 better. From germline, CDR1 is MDHEN and CDR2 SYDVKM. The CDR3 consists of 16 residues.

This clone was detected a few times. The rearrangement uses TRBV4-1 and TRBJ2-2, with 9 positions matching TRBD2. V lost 4 bases, J lost 4 bases, and 7 bases stayed unmatched. The CDR3 has 16 residues. CDR1 and CDR2 (germline): MGHRA, YSYEKL. CDR3 in amino acids: CASSPRGSGSTGELFF. The DNA for the CDR3 is TGCGCCAGCAGCCCCCGGGGTAGCGGGAGCACCGGGGAGCTGTTTTTT.

The gene calls are TRBV28 and TRBJ2-3; possible D gene TRBD2, 6 bases. V dropped 6 bases and J dropped 2 bases, with 18 bases sitting between them. Looked up from germline, CDR1 is MDHEN and CDR2 is SYDVKM. The CDR3 runs to 16 residues. The CDR3 nucleotides are TGTGCCAGCAGGCGAGCCGGAGGGTCAGTCACAGATACGCAGTATTTT. Translated: CASRRAGGSVTDTQYF. Full variable domain (remainder filled in from reference TRBV28 and TRBJ2-3): DVKVTQSSRYLVKRTGEKVFLECVQDMDHENMFWYRQDPGLGLRLIYFSYDVKMKEKGDIPEGYSVSREKKERFSLILESASTNQTSMYLCASRRAGGSVTDTQYFGPGTRLTVL.

The chain recombines TRBV7-6 with TRBJ2-5; 7 bases agree with TRBD1. Trimming took 4 bases from V and 4 from J; bases not matched to a gene: 6. The CDR3 length is 14 residues. Germline V CDR1 and CDR2: SGHVS, FNYEAQ. CDR3 nucleotides: TGTGCCAGCAGCTCCCGACAGGGCGTAGAGACCCAGTACTTC. Translation: CASSSRQGVETQYF.

This rearrangement joins TRBV11-2 to TRBJ2-3, with TRBD2 as a possible D gene (5 bases). The V gene lost 5 bases and the J gene lost 1 base, with 16 bases spanning the gap. CDR3 size: 16 residues. From germline, CDR1 is SGHAT and CDR2 FQNNGV. This chain's CDR3 is CASSVTSGAGTDTQYF. Here the CDR3 DNA reads TGTGCCAGCAGCGTAACCAGCGGAGCCGGCACAGATACGCAGTATTTT.

In this sample, this clone turned up a few times. The CDR3 sequence: CASSQGTGGSYEQYF. Here the CDR3 DNA reads TGCGCCAGCAGCCAAGGCACAGGGGGTTCCTACGAGCAGTACTTC. V is TRBV4-3 and J is TRBJ2-7; 8 positions agree with TRBD1. This CDR3 comprises 15 residues. Germline CDR1 and CDR2: LGHNA and YSLEER. V lost 1 base to trimming and J lost 1 base; unmatched junction nucleotides: 3.

The V call is TRBV6-1, the J call TRBJ2-3, with D unclear. Trimming cost V 6 bases and J 5 bases, with 12 bases left between them. CDR1 is MNHNS and CDR2 is SASEGT in the germline V gene. CDR3 length: 13 residues. The CDR3 region is CASSEVFQDTQYF. DNA for the CDR3: TGTGCCAGCAGCGAGGTCTTCCAAGATACGCAGTATTTT.

V is TRBV4-3 and J is TRBJ2-7; 13 nucleotides match TRBD2. This CDR3 contains 17 residues. Germline CDR1 reads LGHNA; CDR2 reads YSLEER. With 4 bases clipped from V and 5 bases from J, the junction kept 11 bases outside the gene matches. The DNA for the CDR3 is TGCGCCAGCAGCCTCCTGCTGACTAGCGGGAGGTTCGACGAGCAGTACTTC. Amino acid sequence: CASSLLLTSGRFDEQYF.

The chain has TRBV5-1 and TRBJ2-2, with D maybe TRBD2 (7 bases). This CDR3 has 16 residues. V was shortened by 0 bases and J by 0 bases, with 9 bases between the two germline ends. Germline CDR1 SGHRS, CDR2 YFSETQ. The chain's CDR3 is CASSLGGGSNTGELFF. CDR3 DNA sequence: TGCGCCAGCAGCTTGGGGGGGGGCTCGAACACCGGGGAGCTGTTTTTT.

The chain employs TRBV11-2 and TRBJ2-1; 12 bases are shared with TRBD2. V was pared by 5 bases and J by 10 bases, with 6 bases of the junction left unmatched. CDR3 length: 14 amino acids. Looked up from germline, CDR1 is SGHAT and CDR2 is FQNNGV. CDR3 sequence: CASSPASGRGEQFF. The CDR3 region has the DNA TGTGCCAGCAGCCCGGCTAGCGGGAGGGGGGAGCAGTTCTTC.

V and J are TRBV28 and TRBJ1-1; D not resolved. Germline lookup yields CDR1 MDHEN and CDR2 SYDVKM. Trimming removed 2 bases at V and 1 base at J, with 8 bases between. This CDR3 is built from 14 residues. The CDR3 bases are TGTGCCAGCAGTTTAACTCAGGCGAACACTGAAGCTTTCTTT. Translated, it gives CASSLTQANTEAFF.

This clone appeared a few times. V usage is TRBV7-8 and J usage is TRBJ1-1; 8 bases align to TRBD1. This CDR3 region has 15 residues. Germline V gene sequence: CDR1 SGHVS, CDR2 FQNEAQ. V lost 6 bases, J lost 4 bases, and 10 bases stayed unmatched. The CDR3 sequence: CASSNAGTGGTEAFF. The CDR3, as DNA: TGTGCCAGCAGTAATGCCGGGACAGGCGGCACTGAAGCTTTCTTT.

V gene TRBV5-1 combines with J gene TRBJ2-7, with D perhaps TRBD2 (5 bases). Trimming cost V 2 bases and J 7 bases, with 16 bases left between them. This CDR3 spans 14 amino acids. CDR1 is SGHRS, CDR2 YFSETQ, per germline. The CDR3 DNA follows: TGCGCCAGCAGCTTTTCCCGGGGTACGGGGGAGCAGTACTTC. Translation gives CASSFSRGTGEQYF.

On this clone: At one boundary the junction diverges from the germline segment, which might be a read error. The genes are TRBV19 and TRBJ2-4, with 10 bases identical to TRBD1. The CDR3 runs 15 residues. Germline assignment: CDR1 LNHDA and CDR2 SQIVND (reference sequence). The CDR3 reads CASSPRQGARNSQYF. CDR3 sequence (DNA): TGTGCCAGTAGTCCTCGACAGGGGGCTAGAAACAGTCAGTACTTC.

The J gene is TRBJ2-2, the V gene TRBV4-2, with 7 bases identical to TRBD2. CDR3 size: 17 residues. J lost 6 bases, V lost 0 bases, and 10 bases had no gene match. Germline lookup yields CDR1 LGHNA and CDR2 YNFKEQ. CDR3 bases: TGTGCCAGCAGCCAAGATCGGCGGACTAGGTCTGCCGGGGAGCTGTTTTTT. Its translation is CASSQDRRTRSAGELFF.

The CDR3 here is CASSPGGTGEQFF. DNA of the CDR3: TGTGCCAGCAGCCCCGGGGGGACGGGTGAGCAGTTCTTC. The chain links TRBV9 to TRBJ2-1; 7 bases map to TRBD2. Germline V CDR1 and CDR2: SGDLS, YYNGEE. CDR3 length: 13 residues. Germline trimming cut 4 bases from V and 9 bases from J; bases unmatched to any gene: 7.

The chain couples TRBV28 to TRBJ2-2; D is perhaps TRBD2 (6 bases). The CDR3 sequence is 12 residues long. The V and J ends lost 7 bases and 5 bases respectively, with 8 bases between them. CDR1 is MDHEN, CDR2 SYDVKM, per germline. This CDR3 is CASKSGTGELFF. The CDR3 DNA reads TGTGCCAGCAAGAGCGGGACCGGGGAGCTGTTTTTT. Together with reference TRBV28 and TRBJ2-2, the CDR3 gives the full variable domain: DVKVTQSSRYLVKRTGEKVFLECVQDMDHENMFWYRQDPGLGLRLIYFSYDVKMKEKGDIPEGYSVSREKKERFSLILESASTNQTSMYLCASKSGTGELFFGEGSRLTVL.

The V call is TRBV6-5, the J call TRBJ2-7, with a possible D match to TRBD2 (6 bases). Per germline, CDR1 MNHEY and CDR2 SVGAGI. The CDR3 extends over 16 amino acids. V lost 0 bases and J lost 4, with 16 bases in between. CDR3 sequence (DNA): TGTGCCAGCAGTTACTCTGTTGGGGGACTGACTTACGAGCAGTACTTC. This gives the protein CASSYSVGGLTYEQYF.

The chain joins TRBV27 to TRBJ2-7, with D unresolved. With 5 bases removed from V and 13 bases from J, the gap between germline ends came to 21 bases. The CDR3 is made up of 13 amino acids. The germline V gene has CDR1 MNHEY and CDR2 SMNVEV (reference sequence). The DNA for the CDR3 is TGTGCCAGCAGTCCCAAATTAGGTCTCGGGTGTTACTTC. This sequence encodes CASSPKLGLGCYF.

With respect to this clone: The junction shows a germline mismatch at one end, possibly a read error. The CDR3 DNA is TGTTCCAGCAGCTTAGCGAGGGATTCCGCCTCCTACGAGCAGTACTTC. Encoded protein: CSSSLARDSASYEQYF. The chain links TRBV7-9 to TRBJ2-7, with D tentatively TRBD2 (5 bases). This CDR3 has 16 residues. From germline, CDR1 is SEHNR and CDR2 FQNEAQ (reference sequence).

The chain recombines TRBV9 with TRBJ2-7; 8 bases agree with TRBD2. The CDR3 runs 15 residues. After removal of 4 bases from V and 5 bases from J, the junction contained 11 bases not matched to a gene. Germline V gene data show CDR1 as SGDLS and CDR2 as YYNGEE. CDR3: CASSIGGAPWDEQYF. CDR3 in DNA: TGTGCCAGCAGCATCGGGGGGGCGCCCTGGGACGAGCAGTACTTC.

As for this clone: The junction shows a germline mismatch at one end, possibly a read error. V usage is TRBV7-9 and J usage is TRBJ1-1; 9 nucleotides align to TRBD1. Germline loops: CDR1 SEHNR, CDR2 FQNEAQ (reference sequence). The CDR3 is made up of 16 amino acids. CDR3: CSSSSPQGAVNTEAFF. The CDR3 DNA reads as TGTTCCAGCAGCTCCCCACAGGGGGCGGTGAACACTGAAGCTTTCTTT.

The chain combines TRBV7-8 with TRBJ1-6, with TRBD1 matching over 9 bases. Germline V gives CDR1 SGHVS, CDR2 FQNEAQ. J was trimmed by 6 bases and V by 1 base; bases with no gene match: 4. The CDR3 is 16 amino acids. In DNA form, the CDR3 reads TGTGCCAGCAGCTTAGTTGGGACAGGGCGTAATTCACCCCTCCACTTT. It translates to CASSLVGTGRNSPLHF.

The chain couples TRBV4-2 to TRBJ2-7; 9 nucleotides line up with TRBD2. In germline, CDR1 is LGHNA, CDR2 YNFKEQ. Germline trimming cut 0 bases from V and 0 bases from J; bases unmatched to any gene: 12. The CDR3 runs to 19 residues. The CDR3 DNA follows: TGTGCCAGCAGCCAAGATCTGGCTAGCGGGATATACGCCTCCTACGAGCAGTACTTC. Translation: CASSQDLASGIYASYEQYF.

The J gene is TRBJ2-3, the V gene TRBV2; weak D call: TRBD2 (6 bases). Germline-derived CDR1 and CDR2 are SNHLY and FYNNEI. CDR3 size: 14 residues. Trimming took off 7 bases at V and 4 bases at J, with 15 bases between the two ends. CDR3 bases: TGTGCCAGCACCATTACGGGAGTACCAGATACGCAGTATTTT. Protein: CASTITGVPDTQYF.

The gene calls are TRBV5-5 and TRBJ2-2, with a possible D match to TRBD1 (6 bases). CDR1 SGHKS and CDR2 YYEKEE come from the germline V gene (reference sequence). Trimming stripped 4 bases from V and 4 bases from J, with 17 bases between. This CDR3 has 16 amino acids. CDR3 in DNA: TGTGCCAGCAGCCTACAGGGACCTCGGGGCACCGGGGAGCTGTTTTTT. This sequence encodes CASSLQGPRGTGELFF. The whole variable domain, filled in from reference TRBV5-5 and TRBJ2-2, reads DAGVTQSPTHLIKTRGQQVTLRCSPISGHKSVSWYQQVLGQGPQFIFQYYEKEERGRGNFPDRFSARQFPNYSSELNVNALLLGDSALYLCASSLQGPRGTGELFFGEGSRLTVL.

The chain recombines TRBV11-3 with TRBJ2-1, with 11 bases that match TRBD2. V dropped 4 bases and J dropped 5; count of bases not matched to a gene: 13. Per the germline V gene, CDR1 is SGHNT and CDR2 is YENEEA. This CDR3 region has 18 residues. The CDR3 region has the DNA TGTGCCAGCAGCTCCAACCGACTTCTAGCGGGGGGAAACAATGAGCAGTTCTTC. Translating it yields CASSSNRLLAGGNNEQFF.

CDR3 sequence (DNA): TGTGCCAGCAGCTACAGGGGATTGCGAGAGACCCAGTACTTC. Protein: CASSYRGLRETQYF. The chain couples TRBV5-4 to TRBJ2-5, with 7 bases fitting TRBD1. Unmatched junction bases numbered 6, after V lost 3 bases and J lost 4 bases. The CDR3 is 14 amino acids. Germline values: CDR1 SGHNT, CDR2 YYREEE (reference sequence).

V usage is TRBV9 and J usage is TRBJ2-1; possible D gene TRBD1, 6 bases. This CDR3 has 14 amino acids. CDR1 and CDR2 (germline): SGDLS, YYNGEE. V lost 10 bases and J lost 0, with 14 bases in between. CDR3: CARGGPDSYNEQFF. The CDR3, as DNA: TGTGCCCGAGGGGGACCGGACTCCTACAATGAGCAGTTCTTC.